The 30 T cell receptor beta chains below all came from one sample that was sequenced in a study of blood T cell repertoires in COVID-19. Here immunoSEQ multiplex PCR was the method, and the copy in TCRdb shows in-frame clones only, minus some. In the table there are 150,000 to 200,000 clones, approximately 95% of which are singletons. Sequencing was done on a sample of peripheral blood. The receptors shown here come from a woman aged 55-70 years with COVID-19, enrolled during active disease.

This chain joins TRBV6-2 or TRBV6-3 and TRBJ2-1; D may be TRBD1 (6 bases). The germline gives CDR1 MNHEY, CDR2 SVGEGT. V lost 0 bases to trimming and J lost 7 bases, with 10 bases between them. This CDR3 has 14 amino acids. This CDR3 reads CASSYSDQGNEQFF. CDR3 coding DNA: TGTGCCAGCAGTTACTCTGATCAGGGGAATGAGCAGTTCTTC.

The CDR3 loop reads CASSQEATAARPQHF. The DNA for the CDR3 is TGCGCCAGCAGCCAAGAAGCAACAGCCGCTCGGCCCCAGCATTTT. This chain joins TRBV4-1 and TRBJ1-5; D not resolved. CDR1 is MGHRA, CDR2 YSYEKL, per germline. The CDR3 is 15 residues long. V lost 0 bases to trimming and J lost 9 bases, with 15 bases between them.

V gene TRBV4-3 combines with J gene TRBJ1-3; D not resolved. V was trimmed by 0 bases and J by 0 bases, leaving 9 bases between them. Per germline, CDR1 LGHNA and CDR2 YSLEER. The CDR3 covers 16 residues. The CDR3 spells CASSQERFLSGNTIYF. In DNA, the CDR3 is TGCGCCAGCAGCCAAGAGCGGTTTCTCTCTGGAAACACCATATATTTT.

This sequence joins TRBV20-1 and TRBJ1-2; D is unresolved. The CDR3 loop spans 10 amino acids. Germline lookup yields CDR1 DFQATT and CDR2 SNEGSKA (reference sequence). V lost 2 bases and J lost 8, with 6 bases in between. The CDR3 region is CSARTQGYTF. The CDR3 DNA sequence: TGCAGTGCTAGAACACAAGGCTACACCTTC.

This clone has a single count. The rearrangement links TRBV30 to TRBJ1-3; weak D call: TRBD1 (6 bases). Germline lookup yields CDR1 GTSNPN and CDR2 SVGIG (reference sequence). V gave up 8 bases and J gave up 4 bases, with 12 bases separating them. The CDR3 spans 12 residues. The CDR3 DNA reads TGTGCCGCCAGGGGTTTAGGAAACACCATATATTTT. Its protein product is CAARGLGNTIYF.

The chain carries TRBV2 and TRBJ1-5; tentative D call: TRBD1 (5 bases). Trimming removed 4 bases at V and 6 bases at J, with 10 bases between. The CDR3 runs 13 residues. CDR1 is SNHLY, CDR2 FYNNEI, per germline. The CDR3 is CASSGGEGQPQHF. CDR3 coding DNA: TGTGCCAGCAGTGGGGGGGAAGGTCAGCCCCAGCATTTT.

J is TRBJ2-1 and V is TRBV5-1; 8 bases match TRBD2. V gave up 4 bases and J gave up 6 bases; unmatched junction bases: 9. Germline V gene sequence: CDR1 SGHRS, CDR2 YFSETQ. The CDR3 covers 15 residues. The CDR3 bases are TGCGCCAGCAGCCTCCTACTAGCGGAGCTCAATGAGCAGTTCTTC. This sequence encodes CASSLLLAELNEQFF.

The rearrangement links TRBV4-3 to TRBJ2-3; D gene ambiguous. The CDR3 has 13 residues. Per germline, CDR1 LGHNA and CDR2 YSLEER. Trimming took 4 bases from V and 6 from J, leaving 11 bases between them. CDR3 nucleotides: TGCGCCAGCAGCCCCTCTAGGAAGGATACGCAGTATTTT. Protein product: CASSPSRKDTQYF.

The chain employs TRBV7-9 and TRBJ2-6; 8 nucleotides line up with TRBD1. The CDR3 totals 17 residues. The ends lost 6 bases at V and 0 bases at J; junction bases unmatched: 7. From germline, CDR1 is SEHNR and CDR2 FQNEAQ (reference sequence). The CDR3 DNA reads as TGTGCCAGCAGGGCAGGGGGCAGGTTCTCTGGGGCCAACGTCCTGACTTTC. It codes for CASRAGGRFSGANVLTF.

The V call is TRBV30, the J call TRBJ2-2; 8 bases fit TRBD1. With V trimmed by 3 bases and J by 6 bases, 6 bases remained unmatched. Germline assignment: CDR1 GTSNPN and CDR2 SVGIG (reference sequence). This CDR3 has 14 amino acids. The CDR3 nucleotides read TGTGCCTGGAGACGGACAGGGACATCCGGGGAGCTGTTTTTT. This translates into CAWRRTGTSGELFF.

The rearrangement joins TRBV5-1 to TRBJ1-1, with D possibly TRBD1 on 5 matching bases. Germline lookup yields CDR1 SGHRS and CDR2 YFSETQ. V was trimmed by 0 bases and J by 4 bases, leaving 10 bases between them. The CDR3 totals 14 residues. CDR3 in DNA: TGCGCCAGCAGCTTGGACCCGGGGGGCACTGAAGCTTTCTTT. Translated, it gives CASSLDPGGTEAFF.

There are a few counts of this clone. The chain combines TRBV5-6 with TRBJ1-1; no clear D. CDR3 length: 14 amino acids. The V end lost 2 bases, the J end lost 2 bases, and 10 bases lay between the germline ends. Germline V gene sequence: CDR1 SGHDT, CDR2 YYEEEE. This CDR3 is CASSFRGLNTEAFF. DNA for the CDR3: TGTGCCAGCAGCTTCAGAGGCCTTAACACTGAAGCTTTCTTT.

The gene calls are TRBV9 and TRBJ2-7; tentative D call: TRBD1 (6 bases). The length of the CDR3 is 12 residues. V was cut by 6 bases and J by 6 bases, with 13 bases left in between. The germline gives CDR1 SGDLS, CDR2 YYNGEE. CDR3 DNA sequence: TGTGCCAGCAACTCAGGGGTTGGCGAGCAGTACTTC. Amino acid sequence: CASNSGVGEQYF.

This CDR3 is CASSHSLLDRGSSYNSPLHF. Here the CDR3 DNA reads TGCGCCAGCAGTCACTCATTATTAGACAGGGGGAGCTCCTATAATTCACCCCTCCACTTT. The chain joins TRBV23-1 to TRBJ1-6; 9 nucleotides match TRBD1. TRBV23-1 belongs to the ORF category, with a function that is uncertain. Unmatched junction bases numbered 12, after V lost 3 bases and J lost 0 bases. The CDR3 is made up of 20 amino acids.

The gene calls are TRBV19 and TRBJ1-4; the match to TRBD1 covers 7 bases. Germline V gives CDR1 LNHDA, CDR2 SQIVND (reference sequence). The V segment lost 1 base and the J segment 5 bases; nucleotides outside the gene matches: 4. The CDR3 spans 15 residues. Here the CDR3 reads CASSIAGQRNEKLFF. CDR3 sequence (DNA): TGTGCCAGTAGTATAGCGGGACAGAGGAATGAAAAACTGTTTTTT.

This chain connects TRBV3-1 (or the pseudogene TRBV3-2) to TRBJ2-2; D is perhaps TRBD1 (5 bases). This CDR3 contains 13 residues. Germline V CDR1 and CDR2: LGHDT, YNNKEL (reference sequence). With 1 base removed from V and 6 bases from J, the gap between germline ends came to 6 bases. The CDR3 DNA sequence: TGTGCCAGCAGCCAAGTAGGGGCCGGGGAGCTGTTTTTT. It yields the protein CASSQVGAGELFF.

The chain links TRBV7-9 to TRBJ1-1; TRBD1 might be the D (5 bases). Germline V gives CDR1 SEHNR, CDR2 FQNEAQ (reference sequence). The ends were cut back, 3 bases at V and 1 base at J, with 9 bases in the middle. This CDR3 is built from 14 residues. CDR3 loop: CASSLGHANTEAFF. In nucleotides, the CDR3 is TGTGCCAGCAGCTTGGGGCACGCGAACACTGAAGCTTTCTTT.

The chain combines TRBV4-3 with TRBJ1-6; D is unresolved. V was cut by 0 bases and J by 11 bases, with 8 bases left in between. From germline, CDR1 is LGHNA and CDR2 YSLEER. The CDR3 loop spans 13 amino acids. CDR3 coding DNA: TGCGCCAGCAGCCAAGAAGTCAGCGCACCCCTCCACTTT. Amino acids: CASSQEVSAPLHF.

In nucleotides, the CDR3 is TGTGCCAGCAGTTACTCTCCGACAGGGCCCTATATTGACTACACCTTC. It is translated as CASSYSPTGPYIDYTF. This rearrangement joins TRBV6-5 to TRBJ1-2; 7 nucleotides match TRBD1. The CDR3 is 16 residues long. V lost 0 bases, J lost 10 bases, and 14 bases stayed unmatched. Germline CDR1 MNHEY, CDR2 SVGAGI.

The chain couples TRBV24-1 to TRBJ2-1; 8 nucleotides line up with TRBD1. In germline, CDR1 is KGHDR, CDR2 SFDVKD. With V trimmed by 3 bases and J by 6 bases, 6 bases remained unmatched. The CDR3 runs to 15 residues. The CDR3 is CATSDPRTGLNEQFF. CDR3 DNA sequence: TGTGCCACCAGTGATCCCCGGACAGGGCTCAATGAGCAGTTCTTC.

The gene calls are TRBV5-1 and TRBJ1-1; D perhaps matches TRBD1 (6 bases). The CDR3 is 15 amino acids. Per germline, CDR1 SGHRS and CDR2 YFSETQ. V was pared by 4 bases and J by 3 bases, with 16 bases between. CDR3 sequence reads: CASSRDRWGHTEAFF. For the CDR3, the DNA is TGCGCCAGCAGCCGGGATAGGTGGGGGCACACTGAAGCTTTCTTT.

This clone showed up just once. The chain carries TRBV2 and TRBJ2-1; tentative D call: TRBD1 (6 bases). The length of the CDR3 is 17 residues. V was pared by 9 bases and J by 4 bases, with 25 bases between. Germline CDR1 is SNHLY and CDR2 is FYNNEI. CDR3 coding DNA: TGTGCCAGTCCGGGCGTAGAACAGGGAGAATCTTACAATGAGCAGTTCTTC. It encodes CASPGVEQGESYNEQFF.

This chain links TRBV5-4 with TRBJ1-1, with a weak D call TRBD1 (6 bases). The CDR3 is 11 residues long. Germline loops: CDR1 SGHNT, CDR2 YYREEE (reference sequence). V was clipped by 5 bases and J by 11 bases, with 13 bases between them. The CDR3 loop is CASSLDDRAFF. DNA for the CDR3: TGTGCCAGCAGTCTTGATGACAGGGCTTTCTTT.

CDR3 sequence: CASLGGVVVNEQYF. The CDR3 coding sequence is TGCGCCAGCTTAGGGGGGGTTGTGGTCAACGAGCAGTACTTC. V usage is TRBV4-1 and J usage is TRBJ2-7, with D possibly matching TRBD2 (7 bases). The CDR3 length is 14 residues. The V gene's germline CDR1 is MGHRA and CDR2 YSYEKL. The V gene lost 8 bases and the J gene lost 5 bases, with 19 bases spanning the gap.

The count of this clone is one. The rearrangement uses TRBV7-2 and TRBJ1-2; TRBD1 aligns across 7 bases. The CDR3 covers 14 residues. The germline V gene encodes CDR1 SGHTA and CDR2 FQGNSA. V shed 0 bases, J shed 4 bases, and the junction held 2 bases outside the gene matches. In DNA, the CDR3 is TGTGCCAGCAGCTTAGCGGGACAGAGCTATGGCTACACCTTC. This sequence encodes CASSLAGQSYGYTF.

This clone was seen only once. This sequence joins TRBV29-1 and TRBJ1-3; tentative D call: TRBD1 (5 bases). Germline V gene data show CDR1 as SQVTM and CDR2 as ANQGSEA. The CDR3 totals 14 residues. V lost 6 bases and J lost 0, with 12 bases in between. CDR3: CSVMTVTSGNTIYF. CDR3 nucleotide sequence: TGCAGCGTGATGACAGTAACCTCTGGAAACACCATATATTTT.

The V call is TRBV27, the J call TRBJ2-7, with a possible D match to TRBD1 (6 bases). The germline V gene has CDR1 MNHEY and CDR2 SMNVEV (reference sequence). The CDR3 covers 19 residues. Trimming pared 3 bases from V and 3 bases from J, leaving 27 bases between. Here the CDR3 DNA reads TGTGCCAGCAGTTTGATCCCCCCCCCGAAGGGGGTGGGGTTCTACGAGCAGTACTTC. This translates into CASSLIPPPKGVGFYEQYF.

This rearrangement joins TRBV7-9 to TRBJ1-2; 9 nucleotides agree with TRBD1. The CDR3 consists of 13 residues. Losses at the gene ends were 5 bases for V and 4 bases for J; bases not matched to a gene: 2. The V gene's germline CDR1 is SEHNR and CDR2 FQNEAQ (reference sequence). DNA of the CDR3: TGTGCCAGCAGCAGGACAGGGGTCTATGGCTACACCTTC. It codes for CASSRTGVYGYTF.

The J gene is TRBJ1-2, the V gene TRBV7-2; tentative D call: TRBD1 (6 bases). The CDR3 totals 15 residues. V shed 1 base and J shed 5 bases, with 14 bases lying between them. CDR1 SGHTA and CDR2 FQGNSA come from the germline V gene. The CDR3 protein is CASSLEAGQRYGYTF. The CDR3 coding sequence is TGTGCCAGCAGCTTAGAGGCAGGACAGAGATATGGCTACACCTTC.

V gene TRBV3-1 (or the pseudogene TRBV3-2) combines with J gene TRBJ1-1; D is undetermined. Looked up from germline, CDR1 is LGHDT and CDR2 is YNNKEL (reference sequence). This CDR3 is built from 19 residues. V was shortened by 1 base and J by 2 bases, with 23 bases between the two germline ends. CDR3 coding DNA: TGTGCCAGCAGCCAAGGAGGTATGTCGTCCTACGCTAGAAACACTGAAGCTTTCTTT. As protein: CASSQGGMSSYARNTEAFF.